The rows below give T cell receptor beta chains drawn from one sample of a study of technical replicates of blood from four donors. Assay: immunoSEQ multiplex PCR; the TCRdb copy retains only in-frame clones and omits some. The sample includes approximately 60,000 clones, about 86% of them seen just once. Sequenced material: PBMCs. These receptors were obtained from a human donor in good health. Some clones in this sample may be carry-over from other donors' samples. The CDR3 runs from the conserved cysteine through the conserved F or W. The D gene is left open where the match is weak. Size values are once, few and many counts, or a class for expanded clones, and some rows have none.

CDR3 DNA: TGCGCCAGCAGCCAAGTCCGCGGGGGGGCCTCCTACAATGAGCAGTTCTTC; CDR3 protein: CASSQVRGGASYNEQFF; D gene: TRBD2; V gene: TRBV4-3; clone size: NA; CDR3 length: 17; J gene: TRBJ2-1
CDR3 DNA: TGTGCCAGCAGTTACGATACAGGGTCGGGCTATGGCTACACCTTC; CDR3 protein: CASSYDTGSGYGYTF; D gene: NA; V gene: TRBV6-5; clone size: NA; CDR3 length: 15; J gene: TRBJ1-2
CDR3 DNA: TGCGCCAGCAGCTTAGGGGAATTCTCCTACAATGAGCAGTTCTTC; CDR3 protein: CASSLGEFSYNEQFF; D gene: NA; V gene: TRBV5-1; clone size: NA; CDR3 length: 15; J gene: TRBJ2-1
CDR3 DNA: TGTGCCAGCAGCTCCCTAGCGGGAGTGGGGAATGAGCAGTTCTTC; CDR3 protein: CASSSLAGVGNEQFF; D gene: TRBD2; V gene: TRBV7-7; clone size: NA; CDR3 length: 15; J gene: TRBJ2-1
CDR3 DNA: TGTGCCAGCAGTGAATGGAGGTTTGGCGTCCACGAGCAGTACTTC; CDR3 protein: CASSEWRFGVHEQYF; D gene: NA; V gene: TRBV6-1; clone size: NA; CDR3 length: 15; J gene: TRBJ2-7
CDR3 DNA: TGTGCCAGCAGCCTACTTCTCGTCGGGGAGCTGTTTTTT; CDR3 protein: CASSLLLVGELFF; D gene: NA; V gene: TRBV2; clone size: once; CDR3 length: 13; J gene: TRBJ2-2
CDR3 DNA: TGTGCCTGGAACGATAACCCTTGGACTAGCGGGGGCCTTGGGACCTATGAAGAGACCCAGTACTTC; CDR3 protein: CAWNDNPWTSGGLGTYEETQYF; D gene: TRBD2; V gene: TRBV30; clone size: NA; CDR3 length: 22; J gene: TRBJ2-5
CDR3 DNA: TGTGCCAGCTCACCTCCACTAGCTTCCTACGAGCAGTACTTC; CDR3 protein: CASSPPLASYEQYF; D gene: NA; V gene: TRBV18; clone size: NA; CDR3 length: 14; J gene: TRBJ2-7
CDR3 DNA: TGTGCCAGTAGTATGCTCGGGGGGTTCTACGAGCAGTACTTC; CDR3 protein: CASSMLGGFYEQYF; D gene: TRBD2; V gene: TRBV19; clone size: NA; CDR3 length: 14; J gene: TRBJ2-7
CDR3 DNA: TGTGCCAGCAGCTTGGGTACTAGCACAGATACGCAGTATTTT; CDR3 protein: CASSLGTSTDTQYF; D gene: NA; V gene: TRBV5-6; clone size: NA; CDR3 length: 14; J gene: TRBJ2-3
CDR3 DNA: TGTGCCAGCAGTTTATCCCCGAGGGCTTTTTGGGTAAGGGATGAGCAGTTCTTC; CDR3 protein: CASSLSPRAFWVRDEQFF; D gene: NA; V gene: TRBV27; clone size: NA; CDR3 length: 18; J gene: TRBJ2-1
CDR3 DNA: TGTGCCTGGAGTCTGGGAGCGGGAGTTGGAGATACGCAGTATTTT; CDR3 protein: CAWSLGAGVGDTQYF; D gene: TRBD2; V gene: TRBV30; clone size: NA; CDR3 length: 15; J gene: TRBJ2-3
CDR3 DNA: TGTGCCAGCAGCAATACTGATTGGAGCACAGATACGCAGTATTTT; CDR3 protein: CASSNTDWSTDTQYF; D gene: NA; V gene: TRBV7-2; clone size: NA; CDR3 length: 15; J gene: TRBJ2-3
CDR3 DNA: TGTGCCAGCAAGAGGGTGGACGCCTACAATGAGCAGTTCTTC; CDR3 protein: CASKRVDAYNEQFF; D gene: NA; V gene: TRBV2; clone size: NA; CDR3 length: 14; J gene: TRBJ2-1
CDR3 DNA: TGTGCCAGCAGCGTATCTGGGGCAAGTGACGAGCAGTACTTC; CDR3 protein: CASSVSGASDEQYF; D gene: NA; V gene: TRBV9; clone size: NA; CDR3 length: 14; J gene: TRBJ2-7
CDR3 DNA: TGCGCCAGCAGCCAAGATTTCATGAACACTGAAGCTTTCTTT; CDR3 protein: CASSQDFMNTEAFF; D gene: NA; V gene: TRBV4-3; clone size: NA; CDR3 length: 14; J gene: TRBJ1-1
CDR3 DNA: TGTGCCAGCGGACTAGGACTAGCCAACAATGAGCAGTTCTTC; CDR3 protein: CASGLGLANNEQFF; D gene: TRBD2; V gene: TRBV7-9; clone size: NA; CDR3 length: 14; J gene: TRBJ2-1
CDR3 DNA: TGTGCCAGCAGCCAAGATCGTACAGAAGGGGACGGGGAGCTGTTTTTT; CDR3 protein: CASSQDRTEGDGELFF; D gene: NA; V gene: TRBV4-2; clone size: NA; CDR3 length: 16; J gene: TRBJ2-2
CDR3 DNA: TGTGCCACCGGCCGGGACAGGGAAACCAATCAGCCCCAGCATTTT; CDR3 protein: CATGRDRETNQPQHF; D gene: TRBD1; V gene: TRBV10-3; clone size: NA; CDR3 length: 15; J gene: TRBJ1-5
CDR3 DNA: TGTGCCAGCAGTGAGGAGACAGGGGCTCTTCAGCCCCAGCATTTT; CDR3 protein: CASSEETGALQPQHF; D gene: TRBD1; V gene: TRBV2; clone size: NA; CDR3 length: 15; J gene: TRBJ1-5
CDR3 DNA: TGTGCCAGTACGTTCGGTAACTATGGCTACACCTTC; CDR3 protein: CASTFGNYGYTF; D gene: NA; V gene: TRBV19; clone size: NA; CDR3 length: 12; J gene: TRBJ1-2
CDR3 DNA: TGCGCCAGCAGCCAAGGGAGAAACTCTGGAAACACCATATATTTT; CDR3 protein: CASSQGRNSGNTIYF; D gene: NA; V gene: TRBV4-3; clone size: NA; CDR3 length: 15; J gene: TRBJ1-3
CDR3 DNA: TGTGCCAGCTCACCAGGACAGAATAATTCACCCCTCCACTTT; CDR3 protein: CASSPGQNNSPLHF; D gene: NA; V gene: TRBV18; clone size: NA; CDR3 length: 14; J gene: TRBJ1-6
CDR3 DNA: TGTGCCAGCAGGGTGACAAATAGCAATCAGCCCCAGCATTTT; CDR3 protein: CASRVTNSNQPQHF; D gene: NA; V gene: TRBV2; clone size: few; CDR3 length: 14; J gene: TRBJ1-5
CDR3 DNA: TGTGCCAGCAGTTTTGCGGGAGTCAGGGATACGCAGTATTTT; CDR3 protein: CASSFAGVRDTQYF; D gene: TRBD2; V gene: TRBV5-4; clone size: once; CDR3 length: 14; J gene: TRBJ2-3
CDR3 DNA: TGTGCCAGCCGCGTGGGAGGGGCCGGGGAGCTGTTTTTT; CDR3 protein: CASRVGGAGELFF; D gene: TRBD2; V gene: TRBV7-2; clone size: NA; CDR3 length: 13; J gene: TRBJ2-2
CDR3 DNA: TGTGCCAGCAGAGGACAGACCCCTGAAGCTTTCTTT; CDR3 protein: CASRGQTPEAFF; D gene: NA; V gene: TRBV2; clone size: NA; CDR3 length: 12; J gene: TRBJ1-1
CDR3 DNA: TGCAGCGCCTGGAGTAGGGGGAAGGAGACCCAGTACTTC; CDR3 protein: CSAWSRGKETQYF; D gene: NA; V gene: TRBV29-1; clone size: NA; CDR3 length: 13; J gene: TRBJ2-5
CDR3 DNA: TGTGCCAGCAGCTTCCTAAGTAGGACTAGCGGGGGGAACACCGGGGAGCTGTTTTTT; CDR3 protein: CASSFLSRTSGGNTGELFF; D gene: TRBD2; V gene: TRBV7-3; clone size: NA; CDR3 length: 19; J gene: TRBJ2-2
CDR3 DNA: TGCGCCAGCAGCCAAGATGGGGGGGCAGGGGAGACCCAGTACTTC; CDR3 protein: CASSQDGGAGETQYF; D gene: NA; V gene: TRBV4-3; clone size: NA; CDR3 length: 15; J gene: TRBJ2-5
CDR3 DNA: TGTGCCAGCACCCTGGACCCTGGGGCCAATTCACCCCTCCACTTT; CDR3 protein: CASTLDPGANSPLHF; D gene: NA; V gene: TRBV6-1; clone size: NA; CDR3 length: 15; J gene: TRBJ1-6
CDR3 DNA: TGTGCCAGCAGCGCACAGGGGCGAGGTGGCGAGCAGTACTTC; CDR3 protein: CASSAQGRGGEQYF; D gene: TRBD1; V gene: TRBV9; clone size: NA; CDR3 length: 14; J gene: TRBJ2-7
CDR3 DNA: TGTGCCAGCAGTAAGACAGGGAAGGCTAATGAAAAACTGTTTTTT; CDR3 protein: CASSKTGKANEKLFF; D gene: TRBD1; V gene: TRBV6-5; clone size: NA; CDR3 length: 15; J gene: TRBJ1-4
CDR3 DNA: TGTGCCAGCAGCCCTAGCCGGGAGACCCAGTACTTC; CDR3 protein: CASSPSRETQYF; D gene: NA; V gene: TRBV7-2; clone size: NA; CDR3 length: 12; J gene: TRBJ2-5
CDR3 DNA: TGTGCCAGCAGCTTAAATCACGGGAGCTCCTACGAGCAGTACTTC; CDR3 protein: CASSLNHGSSYEQYF; D gene: NA; V gene: TRBV11-1; clone size: NA; CDR3 length: 15; J gene: TRBJ2-7
CDR3 DNA: TGCGCCAGCAGCCAAGAGAGAACCAGGTTAAGCGAGCAGTACTTC; CDR3 protein: CASSQERTRLSEQYF; D gene: NA; V gene: TRBV4-3; clone size: NA; CDR3 length: 15; J gene: TRBJ2-7
CDR3 DNA: TGTGCCAGCAGCGAAATGAGCGGTCAGCCCCAGCATTTT; CDR3 protein: CASSEMSGQPQHF; D gene: NA; V gene: TRBV5-5; clone size: NA; CDR3 length: 13; J gene: TRBJ1-5
CDR3 DNA: TGTGCCATCAGTGAGTCGAGTGGGAACACTGAAGCTTTCTTT; CDR3 protein: CAISESSGNTEAFF; D gene: NA; V gene: TRBV10-3; clone size: NA; CDR3 length: 14; J gene: TRBJ1-1
CDR3 DNA: TGTGCCAGCAGCCAAAACCAAGGAGTGGGTACGCAGTATTTT; CDR3 protein: CASSQNQGVGTQYF; D gene: NA; V gene: TRBV6-6; clone size: NA; CDR3 length: 14; J gene: TRBJ2-3
CDR3 DNA: TGTGCCAGCAGCCCCGGGGAGGCCAAAAACATTCAGTACTTC; CDR3 protein: CASSPGEAKNIQYF; D gene: NA; V gene: TRBV11-2; clone size: NA; CDR3 length: 14; J gene: TRBJ2-4
CDR3 DNA: TGTGCCAGCAGCTACCGGGACAGGGGGAGCAATCAGCCCCAGCATTTT; CDR3 protein: CASSYRDRGSNQPQHF; D gene: TRBD1; V gene: TRBV5-8; clone size: NA; CDR3 length: 16; J gene: TRBJ1-5
CDR3 DNA: TGTGCCAGCAGATTTTCCGGGGGTGAGCAGTTCTTC; CDR3 protein: CASRFSGGEQFF; D gene: NA; V gene: TRBV2; clone size: NA; CDR3 length: 12; J gene: TRBJ2-1
CDR3 DNA: TGTGCCAGTAGCAGAACAGGGATTGGAAATCAGCCCCAGCATTTT; CDR3 protein: CASSRTGIGNQPQHF; D gene: NA; V gene: TRBV19; clone size: NA; CDR3 length: 15; J gene: TRBJ1-5
CDR3 DNA: TGTGCCAGCAGCCAGGGGGGATCTAGCACAGATACGCAGTATTTT; CDR3 protein: CASSQGGSSTDTQYF; D gene: NA; V gene: TRBV7-2; clone size: NA; CDR3 length: 15; J gene: TRBJ2-3
CDR3 DNA: TGTGCCAGCAGCGGCCGGGACAGGGGCGGACTAGCGATAGAGCAGTACTTC; CDR3 protein: CASSGRDRGGLAIEQYF; D gene: NA; V gene: TRBV7-9; clone size: NA; CDR3 length: 17; J gene: TRBJ2-7
CDR3 DNA: TGTGCCAGCGGCAGGGCGGGAAACACCATATATTTT; CDR3 protein: CASGRAGNTIYF; D gene: NA; V gene: TRBV2; clone size: NA; CDR3 length: 12; J gene: TRBJ1-3
CDR3 DNA: TGTGCCAGCAGTACAACAGTTAGCAATCAGCCCCAGCATTTT; CDR3 protein: CASSTTVSNQPQHF; D gene: NA; V gene: TRBV6-6; clone size: NA; CDR3 length: 14; J gene: TRBJ1-5
CDR3 DNA: TGCGCCAGCAGCCAAGATTGGCTAGCGGGACTCAATGAGCAGTTCTTC; CDR3 protein: CASSQDWLAGLNEQFF; D gene: TRBD2; V gene: TRBV4-3; clone size: NA; CDR3 length: 16; J gene: TRBJ2-1
CDR3 DNA: TGTGCCAGCAGCCTGGCGGGTCCACCGGGCTACGAGCAGTACTTC; CDR3 protein: CASSLAGPPGYEQYF; D gene: NA; V gene: TRBV7-3; clone size: NA; CDR3 length: 15; J gene: TRBJ2-7
CDR3 DNA: TGTGCCAGCAGCCGGGACAGCACCTACGAGCAGTACTTC; CDR3 protein: CASSRDSTYEQYF; D gene: TRBD1; V gene: TRBV7-2; clone size: NA; CDR3 length: 13; J gene: TRBJ2-7
CDR3 DNA: TGTGCCAGCAGTTTGGGGACTGTCCAAGGGCGGCAGTACTTC; CDR3 protein: CASSLGTVQGRQYF; D gene: NA; V gene: TRBV6-5; clone size: once; CDR3 length: 14; J gene: TRBJ2-7
CDR3 DNA: TGTGCCAGCAGCTTAGGGCGCGGGGAGGACTACGAGCAGTACTTC; CDR3 protein: CASSLGRGEDYEQYF; D gene: NA; V gene: TRBV7-7; clone size: NA; CDR3 length: 15; J gene: TRBJ2-7
CDR3 DNA: TGTGCCAGTAGTATGGGACAGGTTAACTATGGCTACACCTTC; CDR3 protein: CASSMGQVNYGYTF; D gene: TRBD1; V gene: TRBV19; clone size: few; CDR3 length: 14; J gene: TRBJ1-2